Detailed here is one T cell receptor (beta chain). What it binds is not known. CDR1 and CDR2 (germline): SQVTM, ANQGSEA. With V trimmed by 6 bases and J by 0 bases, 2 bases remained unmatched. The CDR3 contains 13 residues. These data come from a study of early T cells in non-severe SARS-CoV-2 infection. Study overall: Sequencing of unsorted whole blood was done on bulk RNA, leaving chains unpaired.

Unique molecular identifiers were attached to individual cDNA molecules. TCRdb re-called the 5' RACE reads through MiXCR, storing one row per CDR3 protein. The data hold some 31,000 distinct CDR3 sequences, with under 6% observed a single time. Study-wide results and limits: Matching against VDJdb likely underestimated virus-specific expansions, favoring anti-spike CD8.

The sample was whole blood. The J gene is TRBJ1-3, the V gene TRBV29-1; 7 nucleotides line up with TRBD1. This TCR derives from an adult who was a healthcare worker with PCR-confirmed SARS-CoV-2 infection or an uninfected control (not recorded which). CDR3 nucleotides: TGCAGCGTCGCAGGGGGCTCTGGAAACACCATATATTTT. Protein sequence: CSVAGGSGNTIYF.